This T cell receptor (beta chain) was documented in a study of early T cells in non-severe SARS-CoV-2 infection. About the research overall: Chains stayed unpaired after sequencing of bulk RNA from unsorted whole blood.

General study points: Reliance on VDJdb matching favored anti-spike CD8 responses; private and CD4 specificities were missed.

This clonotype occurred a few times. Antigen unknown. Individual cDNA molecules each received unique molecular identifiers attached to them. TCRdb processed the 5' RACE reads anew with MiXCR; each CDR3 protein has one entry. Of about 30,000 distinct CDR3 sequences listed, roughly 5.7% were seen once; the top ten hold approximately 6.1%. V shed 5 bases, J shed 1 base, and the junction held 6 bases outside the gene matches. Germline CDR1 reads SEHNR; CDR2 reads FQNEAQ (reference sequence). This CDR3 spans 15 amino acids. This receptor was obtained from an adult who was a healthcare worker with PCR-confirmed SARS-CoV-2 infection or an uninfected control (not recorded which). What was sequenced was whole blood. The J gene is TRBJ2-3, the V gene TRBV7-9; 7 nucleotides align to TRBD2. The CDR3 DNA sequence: TGTGCCAGCAGCCTGAGCGGGAAACGCACAGATACGCAGTATTTT. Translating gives CASSLSGKRTDTQYF.